This is a list of T cell receptor beta chains from one sample in a study of T cell changes during pregnancy in multiple sclerosis. Produced via immunoSEQ multiplex PCR; TCRdb's table is partial and in-frame only. The sample carries some 40,000 clones, about 94% recorded once. The sequences come from peripheral blood, collected in the third trimester of pregnancy. The receptors shown here come from a female donor with multiple sclerosis, enrolled in a pregnancy study. CDR3s include the opening cysteine and the closing phenylalanine or tryptophan. The order of the fields is clone size, D gene, J gene, V gene, CDR3 protein, CDR3 DNA. D genes are given only for firm matches. The size field is filled for only some rows; it gives once, few, many or a size class.

clone_size: .; d_call: .; j_call: TRBJ1-2; v_call: TRBV6-4; cdr3_aa: CASSDSSGGYTF; cdr3_nt: TGTGCCAGCAGTGACTCCAGTGGTGGCTACACCTTC
clone_size: .; d_call: .; j_call: TRBJ1-1; v_call: TRBV4-1; cdr3_aa: CASSQARTTNTEAFF; cdr3_nt: TGCGCCAGCAGCCAAGCCCGGACAACGAACACTGAAGCTTTCTTT
clone_size: .; d_call: TRBD2; j_call: TRBJ2-5; v_call: TRBV2; cdr3_aa: CASAGLAGGQTQYF; cdr3_nt: TGTGCCAGCGCCGGACTAGCGGGGGGTCAGACCCAGTACTTC
clone_size: once; d_call: .; j_call: TRBJ1-1; v_call: TRBV4-2; cdr3_aa: CASNSIMNTEAFF; cdr3_nt: TGTGCCAGTAACAGCATCATGAACACTGAAGCTTTCTTT
clone_size: .; d_call: .; j_call: TRBJ1-1; v_call: TRBV5-4; cdr3_aa: CASSPGQMNTEAFF; cdr3_nt: TGTGCCAGCAGCCCGGGACAAATGAACACTGAAGCTTTCTTT
clone_size: .; d_call: .; j_call: TRBJ1-2; v_call: TRBV7-2; cdr3_aa: CASSTVQRGYTF; cdr3_nt: TGTGCCAGCAGTACAGTACAGAGAGGCTACACCTTC
clone_size: .; d_call: TRBD1; j_call: TRBJ2-2; v_call: TRBV7-2; cdr3_aa: CASSLGQGARRVNTGELFF; cdr3_nt: TGTGCCAGCAGCTTAGGACAGGGGGCAAGACGTGTTAACACCGGGGAGCTGTTTTTT
clone_size: .; d_call: TRBD2; j_call: TRBJ2-3; v_call: TRBV18; cdr3_aa: CASSLAGWLDTQYF; cdr3_nt: TGTGCCAGCTCACTAGCGGGGTGGCTAGATACGCAGTATTTT
clone_size: .; d_call: .; j_call: TRBJ2-3; v_call: TRBV18; cdr3_aa: CASSPISTDTQYF; cdr3_nt: TGTGCCAGCTCACCAATAAGCACAGATACGCAGTATTTT
clone_size: once; d_call: TRBD2; j_call: TRBJ2-3; v_call: TRBV5-1; cdr3_aa: CASRLAETTDTQYF; cdr3_nt: TGCGCCAGCAGACTAGCGGAGACCACAGATACGCAGTATTTT
clone_size: once; d_call: .; j_call: TRBJ1-5; v_call: TRBV11-2; cdr3_aa: CASSLFSDQPQHF; cdr3_nt: TGTGCCAGCAGCCTCTTTAGTGATCAGCCCCAGCATTTT
clone_size: .; d_call: TRBD1; j_call: TRBJ1-2; v_call: TRBV7-2; cdr3_aa: CASSVDRVEHGYTF; cdr3_nt: TGTGCCAGCAGCGTTGACAGGGTTGAGCATGGCTACACCTTC
clone_size: .; d_call: .; j_call: TRBJ2-5; v_call: TRBV5-4; cdr3_aa: CASSLERNSQETQYF; cdr3_nt: TGTGCCAGCAGCTTGGAAAGAAACAGTCAAGAGACCCAGTACTTC
clone_size: .; d_call: TRBD2; j_call: TRBJ2-7; v_call: TRBV5-4; cdr3_aa: CASSLVGGGKYYEQYF; cdr3_nt: TGTGCCAGCAGCTTGGTTGGGGGGGGAAAATACTACGAGCAGTACTTC
clone_size: .; d_call: .; j_call: TRBJ2-2; v_call: TRBV6-6; cdr3_aa: CASSYPGTNTGELFF; cdr3_nt: TGTGCCAGCAGTTACCCAGGGACGAACACCGGGGAGCTGTTTTTT
clone_size: .; d_call: TRBD1; j_call: TRBJ2-2; v_call: TRBV15; cdr3_aa: CATSILGTGDTGELFF; cdr3_nt: TGTGCCACCAGCATTCTAGGGACAGGGGACACCGGGGAGCTGTTTTTT
clone_size: .; d_call: TRBD2; j_call: TRBJ2-1; v_call: TRBV27; cdr3_aa: CASSLPTTSGGAEEQFF; cdr3_nt: TGTGCCAGCAGTCTCCCAACCACTAGCGGGGGGGCCGAAGAGCAGTTCTTC
clone_size: .; d_call: TRBD1; j_call: TRBJ1-2; v_call: TRBV7-2; cdr3_aa: CASSPQTGQYGYTF; cdr3_nt: TGTGCCAGCAGCCCTCAGACAGGGCAGTATGGCTACACCTTC
clone_size: .; d_call: .; j_call: TRBJ1-1; v_call: TRBV9; cdr3_aa: CASSVGGSAEAFF; cdr3_nt: TGTGCCAGCAGCGTGGGGGGTAGCGCTGAAGCTTTCTTT
clone_size: .; d_call: TRBD1; j_call: TRBJ1-2; v_call: TRBV5-1; cdr3_aa: CASSPSDRGLDGYTF; cdr3_nt: TGCGCCAGCAGCCCCTCGGACAGGGGATTAGATGGCTACACCTTC
clone_size: .; d_call: TRBD2; j_call: TRBJ2-1; v_call: TRBV7-3; cdr3_aa: CASSPQPGLAGVNEQFF; cdr3_nt: TGTGCCAGCAGCCCCCAACCAGGCCTAGCGGGGGTCAATGAGCAGTTCTTC
clone_size: .; d_call: .; j_call: TRBJ2-2; v_call: TRBV29-1; cdr3_aa: CSVLTNLNTGELFF; cdr3_nt: TGCAGCGTACTGACAAACCTGAACACCGGGGAGCTGTTTTTT
clone_size: .; d_call: TRBD2; j_call: TRBJ2-5; v_call: TRBV6-5; cdr3_aa: CASRSLAILSETQYF; cdr3_nt: TGTGCCAGCAGATCACTAGCGATCCTCTCAGAGACCCAGTACTTC
clone_size: .; d_call: TRBD1; j_call: TRBJ1-1; v_call: TRBV7-2; cdr3_aa: CASSVVTGGEAFF; cdr3_nt: TGTGCCAGCAGCGTAGTGACAGGGGGCGAAGCTTTCTTT
clone_size: .; d_call: TRBD2; j_call: TRBJ2-2; v_call: TRBV9; cdr3_aa: CASSVLASGAGELFF; cdr3_nt: TGTGCCAGCAGCGTACTGGCTAGCGGGGCCGGGGAGCTGTTTTTT
clone_size: .; d_call: TRBD1; j_call: TRBJ2-1; v_call: TRBV5-1; cdr3_aa: CASPPRVGRDRAYNEQFF; cdr3_nt: TGCGCCAGCCCGCCTAGGGTCGGTAGGGACAGGGCATACAATGAGCAGTTCTTC
clone_size: .; d_call: TRBD1; j_call: TRBJ1-2; v_call: TRBV30; cdr3_aa: CAWTSRGRIYGYTF; cdr3_nt: TGTGCCTGGACGTCCAGGGGGCGCATCTATGGCTACACCTTC
clone_size: .; d_call: TRBD1; j_call: TRBJ2-1; v_call: TRBV14; cdr3_aa: CASSRETGDQYNEQFF; cdr3_nt: TGTGCCAGCAGCCGAGAGACAGGGGACCAGTACAATGAGCAGTTCTTC
clone_size: .; d_call: .; j_call: TRBJ1-2; v_call: TRBV5-4; cdr3_aa: CASSAWGGYYGYTF; cdr3_nt: TGTGCCAGCAGCGCCTGGGGGGGATACTATGGCTACACCTTC
clone_size: once; d_call: TRBD1; j_call: TRBJ2-1; v_call: TRBV11-2; cdr3_aa: CASSFGTGAYNEQFF; cdr3_nt: TGTGCCAGCAGCTTCGGGACAGGGGCTTACAATGAGCAGTTCTTC
clone_size: .; d_call: .; j_call: TRBJ2-7; v_call: TRBV11-3; cdr3_aa: CASSLGVGDLISYEQYF; cdr3_nt: TGTGCCAGCAGCTTAGGGGTGGGGGACTTGATCTCCTACGAGCAGTACTTC
clone_size: .; d_call: TRBD1; j_call: TRBJ1-3; v_call: TRBV6-1; cdr3_aa: CASSSRTGLNTIYF; cdr3_nt: TGTGCCAGCAGTTCCCGGACAGGGCTGAACACCATATATTTT
clone_size: .; d_call: .; j_call: TRBJ2-5; v_call: TRBV11-2; cdr3_aa: CASSLGQQGRWETQYF; cdr3_nt: TGTGCCAGCAGCTTAGGCCAACAGGGGAGGTGGGAGACCCAGTACTTC
clone_size: .; d_call: .; j_call: TRBJ2-4; v_call: TRBV27; cdr3_aa: CASSFVGGPTKNIQYF; cdr3_nt: TGTGCCAGCAGTTTCGTAGGGGGACCGACCAAAAACATTCAGTACTTC
clone_size: .; d_call: .; j_call: TRBJ1-5; v_call: TRBV6-1; cdr3_aa: CASSEERDQPQHF; cdr3_nt: TGTGCCAGCAGTGAAGAGAGAGATCAGCCCCAGCATTTT
clone_size: .; d_call: .; j_call: TRBJ2-5; v_call: TRBV11-1; cdr3_aa: CASSLIRFRTQYF; cdr3_nt: TGTGCCAGCAGCCTAATACGGTTTCGGACCCAGTACTTC
clone_size: once; d_call: TRBD1; j_call: TRBJ2-5; v_call: TRBV7-8; cdr3_aa: CASNRREGGAETQYF; cdr3_nt: TGTGCCAGCAACAGAAGGGAAGGGGGCGCGGAGACCCAGTACTTC
clone_size: .; d_call: TRBD1; j_call: TRBJ1-6; v_call: TRBV27; cdr3_aa: CASSFDRGGNSPLHF; cdr3_nt: TGTGCCAGCAGCTTTGACAGGGGCGGTAATTCACCCCTCCACTTT
clone_size: .; d_call: .; j_call: TRBJ2-3; v_call: TRBV28; cdr3_aa: CASRPSYGFGGSDTQYF; cdr3_nt: TGTGCCAGCAGGCCGAGTTACGGCTTTGGGGGGTCAGATACGCAGTATTTT
clone_size: .; d_call: TRBD2; j_call: TRBJ2-3; v_call: TRBV19; cdr3_aa: CASSGIAGVTDTQYF; cdr3_nt: TGTGCCAGTAGTGGTATAGCGGGGGTAACAGATACGCAGTATTTT
clone_size: .; d_call: TRBD1; j_call: TRBJ1-2; v_call: TRBV6-6; cdr3_aa: CASSTLDRVSLYGYTF; cdr3_nt: TGTGCCAGCAGTACCCTGGACAGGGTATCACTCTATGGCTACACCTTC
clone_size: .; d_call: .; j_call: TRBJ2-7; v_call: TRBV20-1; cdr3_aa: CSATTSNEQYF; cdr3_nt: TGCAGTGCCACGACTTCGAACGAGCAGTACTTC
clone_size: .; d_call: .; j_call: TRBJ2-2; v_call: TRBV25-1; cdr3_aa: CASSESRMAGELFF; cdr3_nt: TGTGCCAGCAGTGAATCTAGGATGGCCGGGGAGCTGTTTTTT
clone_size: .; d_call: TRBD2; j_call: TRBJ2-3; v_call: TRBV6-4; cdr3_aa: CASSETAGGGDTQYF; cdr3_nt: TGTGCCAGCAGTGAAACAGCGGGAGGGGGAGATACGCAGTATTTT
clone_size: .; d_call: TRBD2; j_call: TRBJ2-7; v_call: TRBV6-5; cdr3_aa: CASRVLGGGSYEQYF; cdr3_nt: TGTGCCAGCAGGGTCTTGGGCGGGGGCTCCTACGAGCAGTACTTC
clone_size: .; d_call: TRBD1; j_call: TRBJ2-3; v_call: TRBV6-1; cdr3_aa: CASNPTWTGLDTQYF; cdr3_nt: TGTGCCAGCAACCCCACCTGGACAGGGTTGGATACGCAGTATTTT
clone_size: once; d_call: .; j_call: TRBJ2-7; v_call: TRBV6-1; cdr3_aa: CASSEANEPGEQYF; cdr3_nt: TGTGCCAGCAGTGAGGCGAATGAGCCGGGTGAGCAGTACTTC
clone_size: .; d_call: TRBD2; j_call: TRBJ2-7; v_call: TRBV6-6; cdr3_aa: CASSSASGRAYEQYF; cdr3_nt: TGTGCCAGCAGTTCAGCTAGCGGGAGGGCCTACGAGCAGTACTTC
clone_size: once; d_call: .; j_call: TRBJ2-5; v_call: TRBV7-2; cdr3_aa: CASSLGESGVETQYF; cdr3_nt: TGTGCCAGCAGCTTAGGGGAGTCAGGGGTGGAGACCCAGTACTTC
clone_size: few; d_call: .; j_call: TRBJ1-2; v_call: TRBV30; cdr3_aa: CAWTSGNYGYTF; cdr3_nt: TGTGCCTGGACTTCAGGGAACTATGGCTACACCTTC
clone_size: few; d_call: .; j_call: TRBJ1-6; v_call: TRBV27; cdr3_aa: CASKIGYNSPLHF; cdr3_nt: TGTGCCAGCAAAATCGGGTATAATTCACCCCTCCACTTT
clone_size: .; d_call: TRBD1; j_call: TRBJ2-7; v_call: TRBV7-2; cdr3_aa: CASSLTGVPSYEQYF; cdr3_nt: TGTGCCAGCAGCTTGACAGGGGTCCCGTCCTACGAGCAGTACTTC
clone_size: .; d_call: TRBD2; j_call: TRBJ2-1; v_call: TRBV28; cdr3_aa: CASSPDASGSETYNEQFF; cdr3_nt: TGTGCCAGCAGTCCCGACGCTAGCGGGAGTGAGACCTACAATGAGCAGTTCTTC